This TCR beta chain originates from a study of blood T cell repertoires in COVID-19. Study details: Spain, Italy and the United States supplied samples that represented acute and convalescent COVID-19. PBMCs, B-cell-depleted T cells, or T cells provided the cDNA or gDNA that made up the material.

This CDR3 is 15 amino acids long. Looked up from germline, CDR1 is SGHRS and CDR2 is YFSETQ. V lost 1 base and J lost 2; bases outside the gene matches: 3. Authors' processing steps: Estimates of nucleated cell counts were drawn from the amplification of reference gene primers. The data were produced by immunoSEQ multiplex PCR, yet TCRdb's version contains in-frame clones alone and is incomplete. The DNA gave D and trimming, while V, J and clone size come from that table. The top ten clones hold 4% to 5.5% of a sample with about 250,000 clones, 80% to 85% of them seen once. Sequencing was performed on peripheral blood. The receptor was isolated from a man aged 50 to 60 with active or convalescent COVID-19. V is TRBV5-1 and J is TRBJ1-5, with 7 bases identical to TRBD1. CDR3 region: CASSLTGAGNQPQHF. The CDR3 DNA reads TGCGCCAGCAGCTTGACAGGGGCTGGCAATCAGCCCCAGCATTTT.